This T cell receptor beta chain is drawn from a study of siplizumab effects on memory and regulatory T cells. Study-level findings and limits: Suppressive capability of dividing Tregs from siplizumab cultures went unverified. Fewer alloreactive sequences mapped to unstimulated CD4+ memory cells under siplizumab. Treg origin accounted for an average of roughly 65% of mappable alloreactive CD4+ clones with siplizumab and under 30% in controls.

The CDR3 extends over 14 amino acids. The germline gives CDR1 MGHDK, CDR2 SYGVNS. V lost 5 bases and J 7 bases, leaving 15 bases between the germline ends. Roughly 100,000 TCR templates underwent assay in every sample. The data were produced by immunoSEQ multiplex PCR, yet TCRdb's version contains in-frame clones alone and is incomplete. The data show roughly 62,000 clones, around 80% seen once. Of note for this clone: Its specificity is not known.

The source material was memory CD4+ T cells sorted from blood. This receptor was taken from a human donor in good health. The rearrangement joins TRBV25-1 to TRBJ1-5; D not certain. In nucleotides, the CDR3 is TGTGCCAGCAGTCGCCGGACGGAGTACCAGCCCCAGCATTTT. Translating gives CASSRRTEYQPQHF.